Below are 17 T cell receptor beta chains sequenced from a single sample in a study of CD8+CD57+ T cells in acquired aplastic anemia. Genomic DNA, the template, was used for profiling of the TCR beta VDJ and CDR3. TCRdb used MiXCR to reprocess the reads, holding one entry per CDR3 protein. This sample has about 190,000 distinct CDR3 sequences, with under 55% found just once. Only patients with CD8+CD57+ cell expansion on flow cytometry were chosen for sequencing. Sequenced sample: sorted CD4+, CD8+, or CD8+CD57+ T cells (not recorded which) from PBMCs. The receptors shown here come from a human donor with aplastic anemia.

This clonotype was observed a handful of times. The chain recombines TRBV24-1 with TRBJ2-2, with unresolved D. This CDR3 is built from 15 residues. The V end lost 4 bases, the J end lost 1 base, and 9 bases lay between the germline ends. Germline V gene data show CDR1 as KGHDR and CDR2 as SFDVKD. CDR3 coding DNA: TGTGCCACCAGTGACTCCACAGTGAACACCGGGGAGCTGTTTTTT. It encodes CATSDSTVNTGELFF.

This clonotype appeared once. A read error may be the cause here, since a much bigger clone is one base away. V gene TRBV7-6 combines with J gene TRBJ2-1; no reliable D call. The germline gives CDR1 SGHVS, CDR2 FNYEAQ. The CDR3 covers 12 residues. CDR3 protein: CASSLAANERFF. The CDR3 nucleotides are TGTGCCAGCAGCTTAGCGGCCAATGAGCGGTTCTTC.

As for this clonotype: An end of the junction does not agree with germline; a read error may underlie this. This chain joins TRBV15 and TRBJ1-1; 9 bases map to TRBD1. The CDR3 runs to 15 residues. The germline V gene has CDR1 LNHNV and CDR2 YYDKDF (reference sequence). For the CDR3, the DNA is TGTGCTACCAGGACAGGGGAGTATATGAACACTGAAGCTTTCTTT. Encoded protein: CATRTGEYMNTEAFF.

V gene TRBV5-4 combines with J gene TRBJ1-5, with no clear D. Germline V CDR1 and CDR2: SGHNT, YYREEE (reference sequence). V lost 0 bases and J 2 bases, leaving 6 bases between the germline ends. This CDR3 is built from 14 residues. The CDR3 DNA is TGTGCCAGCAGCTTGGAAGGAGGCAATCAGCCCCAGCATTTT. Encoded protein: CASSLEGGNQPQHF. Based on the CDR3 plus reference TRBV5-4 and TRBJ1-5, the full variable domain is ETGVTQSPTHLIKTRGQQVTLRCSSQSGHNTVSWYQQALGQGPQFIFQYYREEENGRGNFPPRFSGLQFPNYSSELNVNALELDDSALYLCASSLEGGNQPQHFGDGTRLSIL.

The CDR3 protein is CATSPSKPNTGELFF. The CDR3 coding sequence is TGTGCCACCAGTCCGAGCAAACCGAACACCGGGGAGCTGTTTTTT. The chain links TRBV24-1 to TRBJ2-2; no reliable D call. Germline V gene lookup returns CDR1 KGHDR and CDR2 SFDVKD. This CDR3 spans 15 amino acids. V lost 6 bases and J lost 0, with 10 bases in between.

The rearrangement links TRBV24-1 to TRBJ2-7, with 9 positions matching TRBD2. This CDR3 region has 12 residues. The germline V gene has CDR1 KGHDR and CDR2 SFDVKD. V shed 11 bases and J 2 bases; nucleotides not matched to a gene: 3. The CDR3 sequence: CAMRLAAYEQYF. CDR3 coding DNA: TGTGCCATGAGACTAGCGGCCTACGAGCAGTACTTC.

There are many counts of this clonotype. The CDR3 nucleotides read TGTGCCAGCAGTCAGACTAGTGGGGAAGGGGAGCAGTACTTC. Translation: CASSQTSGEGEQYF. The chain carries TRBV12-3 or TRBV12-4 and TRBJ2-7; D perhaps matches TRBD2 (6 bases). The CDR3 totals 14 residues. V was cut by 5 bases and J by 7 bases, with 18 bases left in between.

This clonotype was observed at least ten times. The V and J genes are TRBV11-2 and TRBJ2-3; no definite D call. V was trimmed by 3 bases and J by 2 bases, leaving 9 bases between them. The CDR3 contains 14 residues. From germline, CDR1 is SGHAT and CDR2 FQNNGV. CDR3 amino acids: CASSLLSYTDTQYF. CDR3 in DNA: TGTGCCAGCAGCTTGTTGTCCTACACAGATACGCAGTATTTT.

The chain is built from TRBV5-1 and TRBJ2-1; D remains unclear. Germline-derived CDR1 and CDR2 are SGHRS and YFSETQ. CDR3 size: 15 residues. Trimming cost V 6 bases and J 1 base, with 14 bases left between them. CDR3 in amino acids: CASTISVGSYNEQFF. The CDR3 region has the DNA TGCGCCAGCACCATTTCGGTAGGGTCCTACAATGAGCAGTTCTTC. Full variable domain (remainder filled in from reference TRBV5-1 and TRBJ2-1): KAGVTQTPRYLIKTRGQQVTLSCSPISGHRSVSWYQQTPGQGLQFLFEYFSETQRNKGNFPGRFSGRQFSNSRSEMNVSTLELGDSALYLCASTISVGSYNEQFFGPGTRLTVL.

There are many counts of this clonotype. The rearrangement links TRBV2 to TRBJ2-2; the D is unclear. V dropped 2 bases and J dropped 4 bases, with 5 bases sitting between them. Per the germline V gene, CDR1 is SNHLY and CDR2 is FYNNEI. This CDR3 spans 13 amino acids. Here the CDR3 reads CASSESSTGELFF. CDR3 nucleotides: TGTGCCAGCAGTGAATCATCCACCGGGGAGCTGTTTTTT.

The J gene is TRBJ2-5, the V gene TRBV10-3; 10 positions match TRBD1. Germline CDR1 ENHRY, CDR2 SYGVKD. J gave up 4 bases and V 7 bases, and 3 bases lay outside the gene matches. CDR3 length equals 13 residues. The CDR3: CAINRDRGETQYF. CDR3 bases: TGTGCCATCAACCGGGACAGGGGAGAGACCCAGTACTTC.

A remark on this clonotype: At one of its ends the junction is not consistent with the germline gene, which may arise from a read error. The rearrangement links TRBV10-3 to TRBJ2-3; D may be TRBD1 or TRBD2 (5 bases each). The CDR3 loop spans 17 amino acids. Germline CDR1 reads ENHRY; CDR2 reads SYGVKD. DNA for the CDR3: TGTGCCAGCAGTGTTCGGGGTAGGGGCTCACAAGGAGATACGCAGTATTTC. Its protein product is CASSVRGRGSQGDTQYF.

To note about this clonotype: This sequence may be a read error, since a much larger clone differs from it by one base. This sequence joins TRBV11-3 and TRBJ1-3; unclear D gene. The CDR3 consists of 14 residues. Per the germline V gene, CDR1 is SGHNT and CDR2 is YENEEA. Here the CDR3 reads CASSRNELGNTVYF. The DNA of the CDR3 is TGTGCCAGCAGCAGGAATGAACTTGGAAACACCGTATATTTT.

This chain uses TRBV20-1 with TRBJ2-5, with TRBD1 matching over 10 bases. Germline CDR1 DFQATT, CDR2 SNEGSKA (reference sequence). The V segment lost 5 bases and the J segment 13 bases; nucleotides outside the gene matches: 13. The CDR3 is 13 residues long. CDR3: CSASGQGDGGSYF. DNA for the CDR3: TGCAGTGCTTCTGGACAGGGGGATGGGGGCTCGTACTTC.

The J gene is TRBJ2-7, the V gene TRBV5-1; 8 nucleotides line up with TRBD2. V lost 2 bases, J lost 6 bases, and 7 bases stayed unmatched. CDR1 is SGHRS, CDR2 YFSETQ, per germline. This CDR3 spans 14 amino acids. The CDR3 nucleotides read TGCGCCAGCAGCTTAAACCGGGAGGGCCCCGAGCAGTACTTC. Translating it yields CASSLNREGPEQYF.

The chain recombines TRBV9 with TRBJ1-6; TRBD1 agrees at 11 bases. This CDR3 is 15 amino acids long. The ends lost 4 bases at V and 8 bases at J; junction bases unmatched: 5. The germline V gene has CDR1 SGDLS and CDR2 YYNGEE. For the CDR3, the DNA is TGTGCCAGCAGCATCCCGGACAGGGGGCATTCACCCCTCCACTTT. Encoded protein: CASSIPDRGHSPLHF.

As for this clonotype: A much bigger clone sits one base away, suggesting this may be a read error. This chain uses TRBV11-2 with TRBJ2-3; the D gene could be TRBD1 or TRBD2 (10 bases each). This CDR3 is built from 11 residues. Germline lookup yields CDR1 SGHAT and CDR2 FQNNGV. Written as DNA, the CDR3 is TGTGCCAACAGCGGGGGGGACAGGGGGTATTTT. Its translation: CANSGGDRGYF.